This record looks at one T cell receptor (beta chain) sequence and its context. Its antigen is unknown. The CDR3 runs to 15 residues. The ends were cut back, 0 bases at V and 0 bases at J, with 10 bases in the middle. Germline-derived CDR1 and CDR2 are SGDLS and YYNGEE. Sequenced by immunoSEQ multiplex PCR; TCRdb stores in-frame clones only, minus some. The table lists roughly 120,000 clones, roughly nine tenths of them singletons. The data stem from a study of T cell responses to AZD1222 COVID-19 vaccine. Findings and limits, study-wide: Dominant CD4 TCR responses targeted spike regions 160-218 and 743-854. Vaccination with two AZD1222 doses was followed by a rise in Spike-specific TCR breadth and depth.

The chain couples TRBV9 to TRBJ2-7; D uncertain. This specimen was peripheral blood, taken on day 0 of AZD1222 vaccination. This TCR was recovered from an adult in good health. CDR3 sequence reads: CASSVGQLSSYEQYF. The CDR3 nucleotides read TGTGCCAGCAGCGTAGGCCAGCTCTCCTCCTACGAGCAGTACTTC. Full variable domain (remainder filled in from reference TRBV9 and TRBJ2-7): DSGVTQTPKHLITATGQRVTLRCSPRSGDLSVYWYQQSLDQGLQFLIQYYNGEERAKGNILERFSAQQFPDLHSELNLSSLELGDSALYFCASSVGQLSSYEQYFGPGTRLTVT.